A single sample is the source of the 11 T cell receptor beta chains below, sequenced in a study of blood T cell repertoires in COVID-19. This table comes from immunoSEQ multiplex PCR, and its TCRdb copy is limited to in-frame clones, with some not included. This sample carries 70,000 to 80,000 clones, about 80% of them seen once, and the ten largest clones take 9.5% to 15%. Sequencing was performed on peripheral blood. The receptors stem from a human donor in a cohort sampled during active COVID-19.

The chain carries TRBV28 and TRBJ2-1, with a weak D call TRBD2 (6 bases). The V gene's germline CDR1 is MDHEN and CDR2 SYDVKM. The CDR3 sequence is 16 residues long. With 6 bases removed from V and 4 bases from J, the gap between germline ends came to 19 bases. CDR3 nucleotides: TGTGCCAGCAGCCCGGCGGGATTGGCGGGGTACAATGAGCAGTTCTTC. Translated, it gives CASSPAGLAGYNEQFF.

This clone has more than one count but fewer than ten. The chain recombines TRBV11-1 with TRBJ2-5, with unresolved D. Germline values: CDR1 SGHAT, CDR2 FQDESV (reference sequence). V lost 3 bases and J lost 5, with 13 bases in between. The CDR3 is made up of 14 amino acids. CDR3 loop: CASSLRSRRETQYF. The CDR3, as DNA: TGTGCCAGCAGCTTGCGGAGCCGACGGGAGACCCAGTACTTC.

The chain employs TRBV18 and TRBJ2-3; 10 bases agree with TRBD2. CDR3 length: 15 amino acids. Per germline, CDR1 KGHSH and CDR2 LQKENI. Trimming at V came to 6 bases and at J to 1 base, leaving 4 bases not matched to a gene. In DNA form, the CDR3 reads TGTGCCAGCTCTAAAGGACTAGCGGGCACAGATACGCAGTATTTT. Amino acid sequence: CASSKGLAGTDTQYF. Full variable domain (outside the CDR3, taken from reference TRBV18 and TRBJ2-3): NAGVMQNPRHLVRRRGQEARLRCSPMKGHSHVYWYRQLPEEGLKFMVYLQKENIIDESGMPKERFSAEFPKEGPSILRIQQVVRGDSAAYFCASSKGLAGTDTQYFGPGTRLTVL.

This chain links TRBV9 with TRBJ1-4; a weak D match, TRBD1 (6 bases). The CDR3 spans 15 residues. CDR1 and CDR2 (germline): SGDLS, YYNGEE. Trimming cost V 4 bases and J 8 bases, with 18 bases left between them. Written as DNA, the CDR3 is TGTGCCAGCAGCACGACCGGGACACCTTTCGAAAAACTGTTTTTT. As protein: CASSTTGTPFEKLFF.

The CDR3 spells CASRPGQGYIGELFF. The DNA of the CDR3 is TGTGCCAGCAGACCGGGACAGGGGTACATCGGGGAGCTGTTTTTT. The chain joins TRBV6-5 to TRBJ2-2; 10 bases are shared with TRBD1. This CDR3 is built from 15 residues. J was trimmed by 7 bases and V by 6 bases; bases with no gene match: 8. Germline CDR1 MNHEY, CDR2 SVGAGI.

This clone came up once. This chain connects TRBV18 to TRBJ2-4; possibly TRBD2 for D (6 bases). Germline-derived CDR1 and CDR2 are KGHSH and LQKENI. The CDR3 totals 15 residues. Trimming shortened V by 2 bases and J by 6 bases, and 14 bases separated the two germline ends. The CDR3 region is CASSPRRREGNIQYF. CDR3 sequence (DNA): TGTGCCAGCTCACCAAGACGGAGGGAAGGAAACATTCAGTACTTC.

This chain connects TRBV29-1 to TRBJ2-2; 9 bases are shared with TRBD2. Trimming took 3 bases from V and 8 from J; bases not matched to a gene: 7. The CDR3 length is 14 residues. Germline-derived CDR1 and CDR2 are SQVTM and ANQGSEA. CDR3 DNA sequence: TGCAGCGTTGAGGAGCGGGGGGCAAGGGGGGAGCTGTTTTTT. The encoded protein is CSVEERGARGELFF.

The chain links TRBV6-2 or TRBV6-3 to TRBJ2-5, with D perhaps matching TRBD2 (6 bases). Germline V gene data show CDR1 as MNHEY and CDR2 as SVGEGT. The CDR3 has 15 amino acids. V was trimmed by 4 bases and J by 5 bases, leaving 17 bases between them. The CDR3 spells CASSFGHGGMETQYF. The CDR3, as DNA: TGTGCCAGCAGTTTCGGCCACGGGGGTATGGAGACCCAGTACTTC.

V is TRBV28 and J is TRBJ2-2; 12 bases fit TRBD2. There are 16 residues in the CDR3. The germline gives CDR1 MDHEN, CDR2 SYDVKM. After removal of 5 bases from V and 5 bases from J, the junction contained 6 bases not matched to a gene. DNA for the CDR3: TGTGCCAGCAGTCTTTTACTAGCGGGAGGAACCGGGGAGCTGTTTTTT. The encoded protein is CASSLLLAGGTGELFF.

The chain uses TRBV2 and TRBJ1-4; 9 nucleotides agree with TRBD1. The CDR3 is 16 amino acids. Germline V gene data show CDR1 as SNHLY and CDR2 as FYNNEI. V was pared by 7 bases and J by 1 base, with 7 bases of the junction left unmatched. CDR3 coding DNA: TGTGCCAGCACCGTGGGACAGGGAGGAACTAATGAAAAACTGTTTTTT. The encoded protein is CASTVGQGGTNEKLFF.

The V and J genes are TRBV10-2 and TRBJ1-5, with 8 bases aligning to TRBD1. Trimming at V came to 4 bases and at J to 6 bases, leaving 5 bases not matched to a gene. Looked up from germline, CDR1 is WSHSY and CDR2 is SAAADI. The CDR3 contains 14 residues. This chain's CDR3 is CASSAGQEGQPQHF. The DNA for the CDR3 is TGCGCCAGCAGTGCGGGACAGGAAGGTCAGCCCCAGCATTTT.